This T cell receptor (beta chain) was found in a study of blood T cell repertoires in COVID-19. Study-level background: COVID-19 samples, acute and convalescent, were from the United States, Italy and Spain.

V was trimmed by 1 base and J by 9 bases, leaving 13 bases between them. This CDR3 has 14 amino acids. Germline V gene lookup returns CDR1 LGHNT and CDR2 FRNRAP. In the original processing: It was from reference gene primer amplification that nucleated cell counts were estimated. The table came from immunoSEQ multiplex PCR; TCRdb's copy has only in-frame clones and leaves some out. The V and J calls and clone size are taken from that table; D and trimming were inferred from the DNA. The data show 65,000 to 85,000 clones, approximately 85% seen once. The chain uses TRBV12-5 and TRBJ2-1, with D possibly being TRBD1 (5 bases). The specimen was peripheral blood. The source of this sequence is an elderly woman with active or convalescent COVID-19. The CDR3 reads CASGLDFQGAEQFF. The CDR3 coding sequence is TGTGCTAGTGGTTTGGATTTTCAAGGGGCTGAGCAGTTCTTC.